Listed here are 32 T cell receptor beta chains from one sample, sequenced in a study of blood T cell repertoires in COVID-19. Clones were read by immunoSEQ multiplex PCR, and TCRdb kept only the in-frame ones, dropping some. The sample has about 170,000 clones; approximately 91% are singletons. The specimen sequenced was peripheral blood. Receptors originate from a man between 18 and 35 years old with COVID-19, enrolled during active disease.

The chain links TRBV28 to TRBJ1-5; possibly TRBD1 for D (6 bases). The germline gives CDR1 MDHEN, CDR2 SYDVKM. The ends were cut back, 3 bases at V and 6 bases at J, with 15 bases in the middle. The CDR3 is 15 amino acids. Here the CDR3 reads CASSLTGGWGQPQHF. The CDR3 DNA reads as TGTGCCAGCAGTTTGACGGGGGGCTGGGGTCAGCCCCAGCATTTT.

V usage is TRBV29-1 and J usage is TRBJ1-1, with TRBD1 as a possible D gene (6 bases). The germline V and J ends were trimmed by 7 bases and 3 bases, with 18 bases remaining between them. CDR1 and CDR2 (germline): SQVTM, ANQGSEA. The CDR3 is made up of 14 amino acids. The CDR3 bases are TGCAGCGGCACGACAGGTGGTGCGGACACTGAAGCTTTCTTT. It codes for CSGTTGGADTEAFF.

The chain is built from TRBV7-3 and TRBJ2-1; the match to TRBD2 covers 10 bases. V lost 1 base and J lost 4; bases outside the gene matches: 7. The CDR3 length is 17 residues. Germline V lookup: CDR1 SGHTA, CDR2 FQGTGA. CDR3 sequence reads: CASSLKSWTSGYNEQFF. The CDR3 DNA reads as TGTGCCAGCAGCTTAAAGTCCTGGACTAGCGGATACAATGAGCAGTTCTTC.

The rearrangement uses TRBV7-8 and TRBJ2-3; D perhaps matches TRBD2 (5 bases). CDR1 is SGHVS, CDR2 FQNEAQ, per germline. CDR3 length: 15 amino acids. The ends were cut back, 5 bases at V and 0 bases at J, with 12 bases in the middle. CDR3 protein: CASSPRRVSTDTQYF. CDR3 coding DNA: TGTGCCAGCAGCCCCCGGCGGGTCAGCACAGATACGCAGTATTTT.

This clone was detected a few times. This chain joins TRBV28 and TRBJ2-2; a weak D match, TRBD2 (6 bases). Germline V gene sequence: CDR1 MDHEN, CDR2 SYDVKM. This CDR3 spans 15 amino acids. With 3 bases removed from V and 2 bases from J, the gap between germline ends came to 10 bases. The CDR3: CASSLSGDNTGELFF. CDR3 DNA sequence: TGTGCCAGCAGTTTGTCGGGAGATAACACCGGGGAGCTGTTTTTT. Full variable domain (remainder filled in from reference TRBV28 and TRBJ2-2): DVKVTQSSRYLVKRTGEKVFLECVQDMDHENMFWYRQDPGLGLRLIYFSYDVKMKEKGDIPEGYSVSREKKERFSLILESASTNQTSMYLCASSLSGDNTGELFFGEGSRLTVL.

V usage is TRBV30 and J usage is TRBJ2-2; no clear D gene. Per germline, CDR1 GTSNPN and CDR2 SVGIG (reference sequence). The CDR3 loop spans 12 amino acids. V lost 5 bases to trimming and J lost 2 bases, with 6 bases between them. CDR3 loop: CAWAVNTGELFF. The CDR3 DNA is TGTGCCTGGGCTGTTAACACCGGGGAGCTGTTTTTT.

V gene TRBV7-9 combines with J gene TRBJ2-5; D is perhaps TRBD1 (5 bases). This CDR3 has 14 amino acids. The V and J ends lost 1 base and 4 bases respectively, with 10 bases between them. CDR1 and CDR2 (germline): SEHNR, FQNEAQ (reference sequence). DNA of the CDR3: TGTGCCAGCAGCTTAGAGTGGCAGGGAGAGACCCAGTACTTC. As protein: CASSLEWQGETQYF.

The CDR3: CARGLAGGRGYNEQFF. In DNA, the CDR3 is TGTGCCCGTGGGCTAGCGGGAGGGAGAGGGTACAATGAGCAGTTCTTC. The V call is TRBV30, the J call TRBJ2-1, with 12 bases identical to TRBD2. Germline CDR1 is GTSNPN and CDR2 is SVGIG (reference sequence). V shed 8 bases and J 4 bases; nucleotides not matched to a gene: 12. The CDR3 loop spans 16 amino acids. Full variable domain (rest looked up from reference TRBV30 and TRBJ2-1): SQTIHQWPATLVQPVGSPLSLECTVEGTSNPNLYWYRQAAGRGLQLLFYSVGIGQISSEVPQNLSASRPQDRQFILSSKKLLLSDSGFYLCARGLAGGRGYNEQFFGPGTRLTVL.

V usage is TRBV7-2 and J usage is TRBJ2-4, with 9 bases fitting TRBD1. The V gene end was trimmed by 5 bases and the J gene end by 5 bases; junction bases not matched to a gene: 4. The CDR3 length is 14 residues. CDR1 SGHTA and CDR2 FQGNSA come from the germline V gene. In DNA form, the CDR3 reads TGTGCCAGCAGCACCCGGGACAGGGAAAACATTCAGTACTTC. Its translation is CASSTRDRENIQYF.

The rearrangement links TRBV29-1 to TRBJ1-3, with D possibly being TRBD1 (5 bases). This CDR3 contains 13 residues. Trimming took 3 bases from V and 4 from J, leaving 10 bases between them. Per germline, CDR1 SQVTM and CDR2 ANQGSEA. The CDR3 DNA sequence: TGCAGCGTTGAGGGCAGGGTGGGAAACACCATATATTTT. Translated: CSVEGRVGNTIYF.

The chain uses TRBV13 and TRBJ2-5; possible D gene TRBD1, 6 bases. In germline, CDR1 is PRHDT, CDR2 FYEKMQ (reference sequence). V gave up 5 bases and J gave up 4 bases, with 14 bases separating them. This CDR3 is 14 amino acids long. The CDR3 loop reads CASSRRQVRETQYF. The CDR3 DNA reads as TGTGCCAGCAGCCGAAGACAGGTGAGAGAGACCCAGTACTTC.

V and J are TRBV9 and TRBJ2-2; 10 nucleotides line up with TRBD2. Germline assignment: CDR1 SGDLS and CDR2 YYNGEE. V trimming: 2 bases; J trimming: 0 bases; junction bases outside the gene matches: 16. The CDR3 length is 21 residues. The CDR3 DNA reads TGTGCCAGCAGCGTTAGTATGAGGACTAGCGGACCCCGAACGAACACCGGGGAGCTGTTTTTT. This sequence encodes CASSVSMRTSGPRTNTGELFF.

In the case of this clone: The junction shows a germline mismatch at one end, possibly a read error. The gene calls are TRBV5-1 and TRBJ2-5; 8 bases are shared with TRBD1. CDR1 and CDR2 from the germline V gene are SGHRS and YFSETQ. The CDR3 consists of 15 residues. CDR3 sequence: CASSLEDRDIETQYF. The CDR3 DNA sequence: TGCGCCAGCAGTTTGGAGGACAGGGATATCGAGACCCAGTACTTC. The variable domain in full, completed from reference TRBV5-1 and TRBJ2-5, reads KAGVTQTPRYLIKTRGQQVTLSCSPISGHRSVSWYQQTPGQGLQFLFEYFSETQRNKGNFPGRFSGRQFSNSRSEMNVSTLELGDSALYLCASSLEDRDIETQYFGPGTRLLVL.

The CDR3 spells CASTGREGYNEQFF. Written as DNA, the CDR3 is TGTGCCAGCACGGGGCGGGAGGGGTACAATGAGCAGTTCTTC. This rearrangement joins TRBV2 to TRBJ2-1; 9 nucleotides line up with TRBD2. This CDR3 has 14 amino acids. CDR1 SNHLY and CDR2 FYNNEI come from the germline V gene. Losses at the gene ends were 7 bases for V and 4 bases for J; bases not matched to a gene: 5.

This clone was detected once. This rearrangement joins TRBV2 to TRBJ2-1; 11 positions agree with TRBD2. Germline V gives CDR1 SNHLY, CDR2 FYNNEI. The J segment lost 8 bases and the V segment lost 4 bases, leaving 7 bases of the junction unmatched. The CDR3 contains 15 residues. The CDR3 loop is CASSATRLAGYEQFF. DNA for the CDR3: TGTGCCAGCAGTGCAACGAGACTAGCGGGATATGAGCAGTTCTTC.

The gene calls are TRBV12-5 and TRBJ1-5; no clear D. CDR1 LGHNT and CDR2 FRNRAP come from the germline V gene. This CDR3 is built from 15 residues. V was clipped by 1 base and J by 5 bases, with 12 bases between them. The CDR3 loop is CASGLGRGQHQPQHF. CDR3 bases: TGTGCTAGTGGTTTGGGTCGGGGTCAGCATCAGCCCCAGCATTTT.

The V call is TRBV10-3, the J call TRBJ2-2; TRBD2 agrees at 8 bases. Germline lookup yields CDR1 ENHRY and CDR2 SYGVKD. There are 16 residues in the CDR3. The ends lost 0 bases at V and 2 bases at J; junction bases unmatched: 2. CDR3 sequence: CAISESGLANTGELFF. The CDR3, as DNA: TGTGCCATCAGTGAGTCCGGACTAGCCAACACCGGGGAGCTGTTTTTT.

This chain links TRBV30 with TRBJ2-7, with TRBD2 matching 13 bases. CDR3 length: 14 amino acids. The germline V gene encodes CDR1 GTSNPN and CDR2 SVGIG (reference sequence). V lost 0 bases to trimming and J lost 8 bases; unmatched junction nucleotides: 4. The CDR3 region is CAWSVLAGGGKQYF. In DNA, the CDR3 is TGTGCCTGGAGTGTACTAGCGGGAGGGGGCAAGCAGTACTTC.

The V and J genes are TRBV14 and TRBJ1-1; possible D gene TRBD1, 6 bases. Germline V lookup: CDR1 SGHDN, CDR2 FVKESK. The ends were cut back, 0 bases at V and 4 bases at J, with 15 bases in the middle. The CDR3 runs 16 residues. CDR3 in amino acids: CASSQDRDITSTEAFF. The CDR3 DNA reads TGTGCCAGCAGCCAAGACCGGGACATCACCTCCACTGAAGCTTTCTTT. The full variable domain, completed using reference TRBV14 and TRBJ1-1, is EAGVTQFPSHSVIEKGQTVTLRCDPISGHDNLYWYRRVMGKEIKFLLHFVKESKQDESGMPNNRFLAERTGGTYSTLKVQPAELEDSGVYFCASSQDRDITSTEAFFGQGTRLTVV.

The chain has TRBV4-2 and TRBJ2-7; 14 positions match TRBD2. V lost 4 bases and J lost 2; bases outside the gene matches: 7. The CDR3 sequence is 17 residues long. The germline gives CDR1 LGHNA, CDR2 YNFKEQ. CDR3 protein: CASSPEGLAGDPYEQYF. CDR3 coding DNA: TGTGCCAGCAGCCCCGAGGGACTAGCGGGAGACCCCTACGAGCAGTACTTC.

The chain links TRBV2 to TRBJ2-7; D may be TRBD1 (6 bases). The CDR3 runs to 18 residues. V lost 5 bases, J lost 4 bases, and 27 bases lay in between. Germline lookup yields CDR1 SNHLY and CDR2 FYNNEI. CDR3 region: CASSKGATGTPNPYEQYF. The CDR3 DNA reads TGTGCCAGCAGTAAAGGGGCGACCGGGACACCAAACCCATACGAGCAGTACTTC.

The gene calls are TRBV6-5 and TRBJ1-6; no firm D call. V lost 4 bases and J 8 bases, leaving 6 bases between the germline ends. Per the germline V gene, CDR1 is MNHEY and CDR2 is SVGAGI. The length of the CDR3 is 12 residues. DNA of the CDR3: TGTGCCAGCAGTTTCGGAGATTCACCCCTCCACTTT. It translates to CASSFGDSPLHF.

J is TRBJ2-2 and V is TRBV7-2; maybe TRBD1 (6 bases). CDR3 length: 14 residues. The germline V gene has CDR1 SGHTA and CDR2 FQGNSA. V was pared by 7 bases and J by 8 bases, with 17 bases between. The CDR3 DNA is TGTGCCAGCATCGCGAGGGGGTCTAGGGGGGAGCTGTTTTTT. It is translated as CASIARGSRGELFF.

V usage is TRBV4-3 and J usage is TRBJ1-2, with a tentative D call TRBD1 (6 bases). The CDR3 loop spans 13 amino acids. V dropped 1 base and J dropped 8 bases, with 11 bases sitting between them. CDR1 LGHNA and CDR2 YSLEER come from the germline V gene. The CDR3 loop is CASSQGPRGGYTF. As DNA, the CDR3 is TGCGCCAGCAGCCAAGGCCCCAGGGGCGGCTACACCTTC.

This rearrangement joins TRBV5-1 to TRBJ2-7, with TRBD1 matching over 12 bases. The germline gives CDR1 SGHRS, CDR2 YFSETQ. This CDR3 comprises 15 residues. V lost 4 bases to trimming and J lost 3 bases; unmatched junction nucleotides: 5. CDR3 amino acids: CASSMWDRGHYEQYF. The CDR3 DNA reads TGCGCCAGCAGCATGTGGGACAGGGGGCACTACGAGCAGTACTTC.

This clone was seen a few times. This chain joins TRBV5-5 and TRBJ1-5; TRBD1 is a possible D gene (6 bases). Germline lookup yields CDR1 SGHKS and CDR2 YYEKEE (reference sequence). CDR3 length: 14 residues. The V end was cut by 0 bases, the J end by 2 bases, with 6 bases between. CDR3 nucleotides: TGTGCCAGCAGCTTGGGGACAGGCAATCAGCCCCAGCATTTT. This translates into CASSLGTGNQPQHF.

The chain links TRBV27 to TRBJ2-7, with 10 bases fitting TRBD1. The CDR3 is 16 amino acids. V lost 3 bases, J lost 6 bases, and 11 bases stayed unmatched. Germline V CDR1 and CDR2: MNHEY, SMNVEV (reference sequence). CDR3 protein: CASSFPRTGGKLEQYF. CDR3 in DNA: TGTGCCAGCAGTTTCCCAAGGACAGGGGGAAAACTCGAGCAGTACTTC.

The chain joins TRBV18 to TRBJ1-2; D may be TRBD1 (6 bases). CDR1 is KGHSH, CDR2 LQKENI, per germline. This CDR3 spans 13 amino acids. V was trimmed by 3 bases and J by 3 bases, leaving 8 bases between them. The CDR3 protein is CASSPEGDYGYTF. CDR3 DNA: TGTGCCAGCTCACCTGAGGGGGACTATGGCTACACCTTC. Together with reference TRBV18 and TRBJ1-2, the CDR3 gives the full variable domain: NAGVMQNPRHLVRRRGQEARLRCSPMKGHSHVYWYRQLPEEGLKFMVYLQKENIIDESGMPKERFSAEFPKEGPSILRIQQVVRGDSAAYFCASSPEGDYGYTFGSGTRLTVV.

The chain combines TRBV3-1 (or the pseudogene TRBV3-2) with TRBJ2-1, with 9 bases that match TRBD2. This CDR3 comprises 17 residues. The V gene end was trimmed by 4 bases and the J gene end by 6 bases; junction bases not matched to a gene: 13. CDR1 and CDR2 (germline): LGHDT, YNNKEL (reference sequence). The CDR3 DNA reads TGTGCCAGCAGCCGTTGGAGAGGGGCGGGAGGGCGCAATGAGCAGTTCTTC. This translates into CASSRWRGAGGRNEQFF.

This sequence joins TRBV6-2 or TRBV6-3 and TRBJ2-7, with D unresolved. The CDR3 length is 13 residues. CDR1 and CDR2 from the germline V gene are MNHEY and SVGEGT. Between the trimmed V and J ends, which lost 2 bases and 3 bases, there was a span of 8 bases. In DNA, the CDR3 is TGTGCCAGCAGTTACGCTCCGGGCTACGAGCAGTACTTC. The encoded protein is CASSYAPGYEQYF.

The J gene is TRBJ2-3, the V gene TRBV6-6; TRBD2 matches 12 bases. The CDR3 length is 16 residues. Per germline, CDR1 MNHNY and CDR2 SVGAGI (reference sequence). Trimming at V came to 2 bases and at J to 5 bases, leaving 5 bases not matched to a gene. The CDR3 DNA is TGTGCCAGCAGTTACGCTCTAGCGGGAGGGCAAGATACGCAGTATTTT. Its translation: CASSYALAGGQDTQYF.

The CDR3 reads CASSLVAGTPPFF. As DNA, the CDR3 is TGTGCCAGCAGTTTAGTAGCCGGGACACCCCCGTTCTTC. V and J are TRBV12-3 or TRBV12-4 and TRBJ2-1, with D possibly being TRBD1 (6 bases). The CDR3 contains 13 residues. V was clipped by 1 base and J by 15 bases, with 16 bases between them.